The 2 T cell receptor beta chains below all came from one sample that was sequenced in a study of blood T cell repertoires in COVID-19. The protocol was immunoSEQ multiplex PCR, while the TCRdb copy is restricted to in-frame clones and leaves out a portion. Seen here are 350,000 to 550,000 clones, approximately 90% observed once, and the top ten hold more than 4%. Material: peripheral blood. All receptors come from a woman between 25 and 40 years old with acute or convalescent COVID-19.

The J gene is TRBJ2-1, the V gene TRBV9, with TRBD2 matching over 9 bases. This CDR3 region has 16 residues. The V gene's germline CDR1 is SGDLS and CDR2 YYNGEE. Trimming at V came to 0 bases and at J to 5 bases, leaving 6 bases not matched to a gene. The CDR3 spells CASSVGGTSFDNEQFF. CDR3 bases: TGTGCCAGCAGCGTAGGGGGGACTAGCTTTGACAATGAGCAGTTCTTC.

J is TRBJ2-2 and V is TRBV5-1; D is unclear. The CDR3 is made up of 16 amino acids. Germline V gene sequence: CDR1 SGHRS, CDR2 YFSETQ. Deletions cut 0 bases from V and 4 bases from J, with 13 bases between. CDR3 sequence (DNA): TGCGCCAGCAGCTTGGCCGCCCCTGCCAGCACCGGGGAGCTGTTTTTT. It specifies CASSLAAPASTGELFF.